The sequence of this TCR beta chain was determined in a study of T cell changes during pregnancy in multiple sclerosis. CDR1 MNHNS and CDR2 SASEGT come from the germline V gene. V gave up 1 base and J gave up 5 bases, with 11 bases separating them. This CDR3 is built from 14 residues. Sequenced by immunoSEQ multiplex PCR; TCRdb stores in-frame clones only, minus some. The sample consists of about 69,000 clones, around 94% of them appearing once. The receptor's source is a female donor in good health, enrolled as a control in a pregnancy study. The sequencing here drew on peripheral blood, taken in the third trimester of pregnancy. The chain links TRBV6-1 to TRBJ1-2; D uncertain. The CDR3 reads CASSEVGGPYGYTF. In nucleotides, the CDR3 is TGTGCCAGCAGTGAAGTAGGTGGGCCTTATGGCTACACCTTC.